This T cell receptor (beta chain) was sequenced for a study of OX40 agonist ivuxolimab in advanced cancers. As for the study more broadly: Ivuxolimab, which targeted the costimulatory receptor OX40 (CD134), was an agonistic, fully human IgG2 monoclonal antibody. Intravenous ivuxolimab was administered to patients every 2 weeks at six dose levels: 0.01, 0.1, 0.3, 1.5, 3 and 10 mg/kg. Of the roughly 52 dose-escalation patients, hepatocellular carcinoma was present in about 20, melanoma in approximately 15, renal cell carcinoma in 9 and head and neck cancer in 9. In the dose-escalation cohort, around 80% of patients were male, and the mean age was approximately 60 years with a range of roughly 20 to 80. Patients were allowed to have had prior anti-PD-1, anti-PD-L1 or anti-CTLA-4 therapy, and 30% to 50% of the dose-escalation patients had previously received checkpoint inhibitors. Partial responses were achieved by three dose-escalation patients, of whom one had hepatocellular carcinoma and two had cutaneous melanoma. The point of sequencing TCRbeta in the periphery was to test whether ivuxolimab changed TCR sequence diversity and drove clonal T-cell expansion. The monotherapy dose-escalation portion (N ≈ 52 patients) of the phase I ivuxolimab trial is reported in the paper. General findings and caveats noted by the study authors: After ivuxolimab, CD8+ T cells had more expanded clones than CD4+ T cells on average. At doses of 0.1 to 3.0 mg/kg, clonal expansion of both CD4+ and CD8+ T cells in blood was seen between baseline and week 6. Low levels of normalized T-cell clonal expansion were also shown by some nonresponding patients. In the 0.1-3.0 mg/kg groups, partial responders had among the lowest normalized peripheral clonal expansion, particularly in CD8+ T cells. Which antigens the clonally expanded peripheral T cells were specific for was not determined.

The V end gives up 0 bases and the J end 5 bases, leaving 2 bases in the junction not matched to a gene. Its CDR3 holds 14 amino acids, cysteine through phenylalanine. Here the CDR3 DNA is all that survives: 42 bases in frame from base 1. The germline V gene sets CDR1 to SGHRS and CDR2 to YFSETQ. Comments on this clone: The antigen it binds to is not known. It has no much larger one-base neighbor in the sample; base qualities were not kept.

Patients with autoimmune disease history or receiving systemic immunosuppression were excluded from the trial. In every dose cohort, peripheral blood was drawn for TCR sequencing at baseline, cycle 4 day 1, and cycle 7 day 1. The samples were taken from a phase I, first-in-human, multicenter, open-label dose-escalation trial of ivuxolimab. Adults with locally advanced or metastatic melanoma, renal cell, hepatocellular, or head and neck squamous cell carcinoma were enrolled in the trial. Before TCR sequencing, CD4+ T cells and CD8+ T cells were sorted from peripheral blood as separate populations. To sequence the TCRbeta CDR3 region, genomic DNA was isolated from the sorted cells. The immunoSEQ Assay was used to sequence the TCRbeta CDR3 regions. Not all clones reach the TCRdb copy of this immuneACCESS table, which keeps in-frame sequences only. Checked studies attribute under half of the gap to unresolved V genes and leave the rest unexplained. For this sample there are tens of thousands of clones; about nine tenths appear just once. Around 19% of the sample lies in the top ten.

This TCR derives from an adult with an advanced solid tumor such as melanoma, head and neck, liver or kidney cancer. The starting material was CD4+ or CD8+ T cells sorted from blood, obtained in a trial of the OX40 agonist ivuxolimab. Here the chain combines TRBV5-1 and TRBJ2-1; TRBD1 matches 7 bases in the middle. The DNA is as follows: TGCGCCAGCAGCTTGGGAGGGGGCCACAATGAGCAGTTCTTC. This is translated as CASSLGGGHNEQFF.